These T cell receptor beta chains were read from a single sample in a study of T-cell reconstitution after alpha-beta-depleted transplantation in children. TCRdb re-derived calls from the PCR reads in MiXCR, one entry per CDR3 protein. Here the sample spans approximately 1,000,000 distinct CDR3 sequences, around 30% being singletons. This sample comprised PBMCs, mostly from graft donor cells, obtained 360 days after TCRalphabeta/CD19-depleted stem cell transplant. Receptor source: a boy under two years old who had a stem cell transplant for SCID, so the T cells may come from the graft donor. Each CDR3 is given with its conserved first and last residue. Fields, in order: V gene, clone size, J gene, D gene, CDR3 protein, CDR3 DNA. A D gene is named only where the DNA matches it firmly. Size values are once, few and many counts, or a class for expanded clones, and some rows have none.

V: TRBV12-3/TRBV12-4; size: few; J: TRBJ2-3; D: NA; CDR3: CASSLPSYLEDTQYF; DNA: TGTGCCAGCAGTTTACCCTCCTACCTAGAGGATACGCAGTATTTT
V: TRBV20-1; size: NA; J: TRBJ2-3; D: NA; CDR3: CSAKPDTQYF; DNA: TGCAGTGCTAAGCCAGATACGCAGTATTTT
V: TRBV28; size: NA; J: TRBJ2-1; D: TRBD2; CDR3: CASSWGGGFDNEQFF; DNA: TGTGCCAGCAGTTGGGGCGGGGGGTTTGACAATGAGCAGTTCTTC
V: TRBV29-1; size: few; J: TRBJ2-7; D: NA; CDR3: CSVGEGGMKQYF; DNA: TGCAGCGTTGGCGAAGGGGGTATGAAGCAGTACTTC
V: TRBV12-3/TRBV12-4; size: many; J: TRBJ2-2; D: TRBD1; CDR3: CASRGTANTGELFF; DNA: TGTGCCAGCAGGGGGACAGCGAACACCGGGGAGCTGTTTTTT
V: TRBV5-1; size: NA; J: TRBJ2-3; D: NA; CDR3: CASSFEGNTDTQYF; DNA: TGCGCCAGCAGCTTTGAGGGGAACACAGATACGCAGTATTTT
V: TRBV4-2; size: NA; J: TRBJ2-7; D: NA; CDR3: CASSQGGAGWPEQYF; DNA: TGTGCCAGCAGCCAAGGAGGGGCAGGGTGGCCAGAGCAGTACTTC
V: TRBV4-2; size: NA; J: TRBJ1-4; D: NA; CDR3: CASSPWGDEKLFF; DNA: TGTGCCAGCAGCCCATGGGGGGATGAAAAACTGTTTTTT
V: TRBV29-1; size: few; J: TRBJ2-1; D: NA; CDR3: CSAQGGRTQYEQFF; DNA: TGCAGCGCACAGGGGGGGAGGACACAATATGAGCAGTTCTTC
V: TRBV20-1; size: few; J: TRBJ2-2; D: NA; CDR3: CSASQGPLSSGELFF; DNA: TGCAGTGCTAGCCAGGGGCCTTTGTCGTCCGGGGAGCTGTTTTTT
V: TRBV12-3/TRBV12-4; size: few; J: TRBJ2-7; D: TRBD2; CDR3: CASSLVGAGRYEQYF; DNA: TGTGCCAGCAGTTTAGTGGGAGCGGGGAGGTACGAGCAGTACTTC
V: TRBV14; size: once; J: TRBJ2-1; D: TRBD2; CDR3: CASSRGSGGHEQFF; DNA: TGTGCCAGCAGCCGAGGGAGCGGGGGGCATGAGCAGTTCTTC
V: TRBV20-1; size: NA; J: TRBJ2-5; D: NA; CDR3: CSAPLPTGRETQYF; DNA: TGCAGTGCTCCCTTGCCTACGGGGAGAGAGACCCAGTACTTC
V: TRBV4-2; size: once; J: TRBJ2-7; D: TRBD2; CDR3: CASSQGSGEPGEQYF; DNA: TGTGCCAGCAGCCAAGGTAGCGGGGAACCGGGGGAGCAGTACTTC
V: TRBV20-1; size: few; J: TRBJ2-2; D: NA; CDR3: CSARPGLAVTGELFF; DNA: TGCAGTGCTAGACCGGGGTTAGCGGTGACCGGGGAGCTGTTTTTT
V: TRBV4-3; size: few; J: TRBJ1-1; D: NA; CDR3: CASSQDWGGINTEAFF; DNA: TGCGCCAGCAGCCAAGATTGGGGGGGCATTAACACTGAAGCTTTCTTT
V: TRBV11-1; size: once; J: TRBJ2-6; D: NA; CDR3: CASSFLPKGAGANVLTF; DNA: TGTGCCAGCAGCTTTCTGCCTAAGGGTGCGGGGGCCAACGTCCTGACTTTC
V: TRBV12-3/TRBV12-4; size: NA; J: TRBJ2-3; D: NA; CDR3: CASSSSGGVNTQYF; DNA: NA
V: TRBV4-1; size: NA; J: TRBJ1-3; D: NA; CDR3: CASSQIPIGYSGNTIYF; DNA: TGCGCCAGCAGCCAAATTCCCATCGGCTACTCTGGAAACACCATATATTTT
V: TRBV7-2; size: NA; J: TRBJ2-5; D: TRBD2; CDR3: CASSQRGVQETQYF; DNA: TGTGCCAGCAGTCAGCGGGGGGTCCAAGAGACCCAGTACTTC
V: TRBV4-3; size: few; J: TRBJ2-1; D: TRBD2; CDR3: CASSQDGSGLAGILYNEQFF; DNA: TGCGCCAGCAGCCAAGATGGATCGGGACTAGCGGGGATCCTATACAATGAGCAGTTCTTC
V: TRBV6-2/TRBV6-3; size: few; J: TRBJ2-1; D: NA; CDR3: CASSRTDRSYNEQFF; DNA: TGTGCCAGCAGTCGGACAGACCGCTCCTACAATGAGCAGTTCTTC
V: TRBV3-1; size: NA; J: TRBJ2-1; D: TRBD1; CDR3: CASSHMTGNNEQFF; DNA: TGTGCCAGCAGCCATATGACAGGGAACAATGAGCAGTTCTTC
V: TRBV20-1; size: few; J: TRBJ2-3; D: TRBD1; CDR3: CSAIWDRVADTQYF; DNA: TGCAGTGCCATCTGGGACAGGGTCGCAGATACGCAGTATTTT
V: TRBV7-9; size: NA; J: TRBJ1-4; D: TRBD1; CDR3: CASSVDRGGLFF; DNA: TGTGCCAGCAGCGTAGACAGGGGCGGACTGTTTTTT
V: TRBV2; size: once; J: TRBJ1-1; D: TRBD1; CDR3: CASMTGGGTEAFF; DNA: TGTGCCAGCATGACAGGGGGAGGCACTGAAGCTTTCTTT
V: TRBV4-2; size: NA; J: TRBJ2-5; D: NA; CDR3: CASSQDRLSKETQYF; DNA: TGTGCCAGCAGCCAAGATCGACTATCTAAAGAGACCCAGTACTTC
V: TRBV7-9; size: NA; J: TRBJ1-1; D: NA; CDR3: CASIPVGKVNTEAFF; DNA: TGTGCCAGCATCCCGGTGGGAAAGGTGAACACTGAAGCTTTCTTT
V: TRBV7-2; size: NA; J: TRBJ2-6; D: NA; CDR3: CASSLSRRTSGANVLTF; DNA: TGTGCCAGCAGCTTATCGAGACGGACCTCTGGGGCCAACGTCCTGACTTTC
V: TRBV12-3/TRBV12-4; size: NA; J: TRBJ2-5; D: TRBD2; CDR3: CASSLLTSGGVKETQYF; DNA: TGTGCCAGCAGTCTTCTGACTAGCGGGGGGGTGAAAGAGACCCAGTACTTC
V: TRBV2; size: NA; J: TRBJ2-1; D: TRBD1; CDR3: CASRPWDSGSYNEQFF; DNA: TGTGCCAGCAGGCCCTGGGACAGTGGCTCCTACAATGAGCAGTTCTTC
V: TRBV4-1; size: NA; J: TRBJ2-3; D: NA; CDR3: CASSHDRLPDTQYF; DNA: TGCGCCAGCAGCCACGACCGACTACCAGATACGCAGTATTTT
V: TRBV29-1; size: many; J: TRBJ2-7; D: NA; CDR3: CSVDKQRLYEQYF; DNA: TGCAGCGTTGATAAACAGAGGCTCTACGAGCAGTACTTC
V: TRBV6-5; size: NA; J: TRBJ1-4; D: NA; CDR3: CASSSTGMGKLFF; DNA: TGTGCCAGCAGTTCCACCGGCATGGGGAAACTGTTTTTT
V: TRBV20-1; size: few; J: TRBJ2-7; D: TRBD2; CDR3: CSARETSGRTEQYF; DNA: TGCAGTGCCCGGGAGACCAGCGGGAGGACCGAGCAGTACTTC
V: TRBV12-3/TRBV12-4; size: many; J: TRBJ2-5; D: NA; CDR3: CASSGDFSETQYF; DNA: TGTGCCAGCAGTGGGGACTTCTCCGAGACCCAGTACTTC
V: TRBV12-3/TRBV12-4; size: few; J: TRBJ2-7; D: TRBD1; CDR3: CASSPSGTGERNEQYF; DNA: TGTGCCAGCAGCCCCTCCGGGACAGGGGAAAGGAACGAGCAGTACTTC
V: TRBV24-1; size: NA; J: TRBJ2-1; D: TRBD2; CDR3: CATSDSTLAGGLDEQFF; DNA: TGTGCCACCAGTGATTCAACCTTAGCGGGGGGGCTTGATGAGCAGTTCTTC
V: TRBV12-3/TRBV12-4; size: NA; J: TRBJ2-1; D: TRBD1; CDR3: CASSLGQARYNEQFF; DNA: TGTGCCAGCAGTTTGGGACAGGCCAGGTACAATGAGCAGTTCTTC
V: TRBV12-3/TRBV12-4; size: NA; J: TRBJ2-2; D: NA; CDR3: CASSRPKATNTGELFF; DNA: TGTGCCAGCAGCCGCCCTAAGGCCACGAACACCGGGGAGCTGTTTTTT
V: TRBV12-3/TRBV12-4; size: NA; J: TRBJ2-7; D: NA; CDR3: CASSLGGPPSYEQYF; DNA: TGTGCCAGCAGTTTAGGGGGACCGCCGTCCTACGAGCAGTACTTC
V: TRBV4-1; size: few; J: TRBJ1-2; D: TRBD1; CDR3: CASSQDQGDGYGYTF; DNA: TGCGCCAGCAGCCAAGATCAGGGGGACGGCTATGGCTACACCTTC
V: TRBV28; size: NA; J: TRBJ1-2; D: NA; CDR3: CASRRHVNYGYTF; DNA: TGTGCCAGCCGGCGGCATGTTAACTATGGCTACACCTTC
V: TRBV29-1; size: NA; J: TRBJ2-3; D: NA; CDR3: CSVTVTSYTDTQYF; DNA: TGCAGCGTTACCGTCACTTCTTACACAGATACGCAGTATTTT
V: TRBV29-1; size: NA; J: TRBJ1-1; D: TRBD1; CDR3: CSVSLGDRGRRTEAFF; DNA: TGCAGCGTCTCCCTCGGGGACAGGGGGCGTCGGACTGAAGCTTTCTTT
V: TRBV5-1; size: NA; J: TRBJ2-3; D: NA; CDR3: CASSLDFRGGHADTQYF; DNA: TGCGCCAGCAGCTTGGATTTTAGGGGGGGCCATGCAGATACGCAGTATTTT
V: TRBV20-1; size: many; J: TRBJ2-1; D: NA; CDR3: CSARDIQGGILYNEQFF; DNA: TGCAGTGCTAGAGATATCCAGGGCGGGATCCTATACAATGAGCAGTTCTTC
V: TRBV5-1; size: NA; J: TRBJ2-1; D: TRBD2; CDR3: CASSLAASGGLSSYNEQFF; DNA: TGCGCCAGCAGCTTGGCGGCTAGCGGGGGGCTCAGCTCCTACAATGAGCAGTTCTTC
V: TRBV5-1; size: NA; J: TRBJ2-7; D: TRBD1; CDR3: CASSSLGTGPYEQYF; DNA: TGCGCCAGCAGCTCGCTCGGGACAGGACCATACGAGCAGTACTTC
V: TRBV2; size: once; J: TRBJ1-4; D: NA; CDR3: CASLKEANEKLFF; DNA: TGTGCCAGCCTCAAGGAAGCTAATGAAAAACTGTTTTTT
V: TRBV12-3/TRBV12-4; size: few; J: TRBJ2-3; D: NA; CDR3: CATTRLVTDTQYF; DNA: TGTGCCACGACGCGACTAGTCACAGATACGCAGTATTTT
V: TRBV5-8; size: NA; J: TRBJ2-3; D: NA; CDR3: CASSLIAVSTTDTQYF; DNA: TGTGCCAGCAGCTTAATAGCGGTGTCAACCACAGATACGCAGTATTTT